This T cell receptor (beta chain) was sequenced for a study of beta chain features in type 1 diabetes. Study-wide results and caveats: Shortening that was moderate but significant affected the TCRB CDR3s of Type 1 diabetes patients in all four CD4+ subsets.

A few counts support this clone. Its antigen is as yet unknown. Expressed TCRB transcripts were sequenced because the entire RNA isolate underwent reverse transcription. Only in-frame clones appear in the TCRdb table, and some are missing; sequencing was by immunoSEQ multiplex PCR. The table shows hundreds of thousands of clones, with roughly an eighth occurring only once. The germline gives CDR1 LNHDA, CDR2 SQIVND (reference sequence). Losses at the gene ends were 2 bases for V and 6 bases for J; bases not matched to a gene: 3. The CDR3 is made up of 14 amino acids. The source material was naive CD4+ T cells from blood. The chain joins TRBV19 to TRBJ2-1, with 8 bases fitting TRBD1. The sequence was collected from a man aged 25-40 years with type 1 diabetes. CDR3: CASSISGQGNEQFF. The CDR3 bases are TGTGCCAGTAGTATATCAGGACAGGGCAATGAGCAGTTCTTC.